These T cell receptor beta chains were read from a single sample in a study of PD-L1 blockade in urothelial cancer. Some clones are missing from TCRdb's copy, which holds only in-frame ones; the method was immunoSEQ multiplex PCR. The sample holds under 35,000 clones, around 90% seen once. Specimen: PBMCs, collected around atezolizumab (anti-PD-L1) treatment. The receptor source for this set is a man in his fifties or sixties with urothelial cancer. The CDR3 runs from the conserved cysteine through the conserved F or W. A D gene is named only where the DNA matches it firmly. A clone size is listed for some rows: how often the clone was seen (once, few, many), or a class if it is expanded.

d_call	v_call	clone_size	j_call	cdr3_nt	cdr3_aa
TRBD2	TRBV27	-	TRBJ2-3	TGTGCCAGCAGTGCCCGCTCGGGGGCTCTAGCGGGAACAAGGACCACAGATACGCAGTATTTT	CASSARSGALAGTRTTDTQYF
TRBD2	TRBV2	-	TRBJ2-3	TGTGCCAGCAGCCTTATAGCGGGGTCGAGAACAGATACGCAGTATTTT	CASSLIAGSRTDTQYF
-	TRBV6-1	-	TRBJ1-1	TGTGCCAGCAGTGAGTTGTTGGGGTACGGGGACACTGAAGCTTTCTTT	CASSELLGYGDTEAFF
-	TRBV7-2	-	TRBJ1-3	TGTGCCAGCAGCCTCGGGATGGCTGGAAACACCATATATTTT	CASSLGMAGNTIYF
TRBD2	TRBV9	-	TRBJ2-1	TGTGCCAGCAGCGGAGGAGCGGGGGTTACCTACAATGAGCAGTTCTTC	CASSGGAGVTYNEQFF
TRBD1	TRBV7-7	-	TRBJ2-5	TGTGCTAGCAGCCCAACGACAGGGGGGAGAGAGACCCAGTACTTC	CASSPTTGGRETQYF
TRBD1	TRBV5-6	once	TRBJ2-5	TGTGCCAGCAGCTCGGACAGGGGAGGGTGGGGCCAAGAGACCCAGTACTTC	CASSSDRGGWGQETQYF
TRBD1	TRBV9	-	TRBJ2-7	TGTGCCAGCAGCTCCGGACAGGGGAGGGACGAGCAGTACTTC	CASSSGQGRDEQYF
-	TRBV11-2	-	TRBJ2-4	TGTGCCAGCAGCTCCTCGGGGGACATTCAGTACTTC	CASSSSGDIQYF
-	TRBV30	-	TRBJ1-2	TGTGCCTGGGCCCAAAGCTCTAACTATGGCTACACCTTC	CAWAQSSNYGYTF
TRBD1	TRBV7-6	-	TRBJ1-3	TGTGCCAGCAGCTTCGACAGGGGGCCTGGAAACACCATATATTTT	CASSFDRGPGNTIYF
TRBD1	TRBV27	-	TRBJ2-7	TGTGCCATAAGGGACAGGGGGCGCGAGCAGTACTTC	CAIRDRGREQYF
-	TRBV25-1	-	TRBJ2-1	TGTGCCAGCAGTGAATCTACCGGGAAAAGATACAATGAGCAGTTCTTC	CASSESTGKRYNEQFF
-	TRBV6-6	-	TRBJ1-6	TGTGCCAGCAGAGGGGAGGTGGATAATTCACCCCTCCACTTT	CASRGEVDNSPLHF
-	TRBV7-6	-	TRBJ1-3	TGTGCCAGCAGCTCACGGACAGCCTCTGGAAACACCATATATTTT	CASSSRTASGNTIYF
TRBD2	TRBV30	-	TRBJ2-1	TGTGCCTGGAGGCGGGGGGTCGGCGATGAGCAGTTCTTC	CAWRRGVGDEQFF
-	TRBV5-1	-	TRBJ2-2	TGCGCCAGCAGCCCGGGTCCAGGGTCGTACACCGGGGAGCTGTTTTTT	CASSPGPGSYTGELFF
-	TRBV6-1	few	TRBJ1-1	TGTGCCAGCAGTGAAGGTGGGCAGGGGAACACTGAAGCTTTCTTT	CASSEGGQGNTEAFF
TRBD2	TRBV5-4	-	TRBJ2-3	TGTGCCAGCAGAGACCAGCGGGGTAGCACAGATACGCAGTATTTT	CASRDQRGSTDTQYF
-	TRBV7-9	-	TRBJ2-2	TGTGCCGGGGCGAAGGGGGACACCGGGGAGCTGTTTTTT	CAGAKGDTGELFF
TRBD2	TRBV9	-	TRBJ2-7	TGTGCCAGCAGCGGCGGACTAGCGGAAGGGACCTACGAGCAGTACTTC	CASSGGLAEGTYEQYF
TRBD1	TRBV6-1	-	TRBJ2-2	TGTGCCAGCAGTGCCCACCCCCGGGACAGGGGGAACACCGGGGAGCTGTTTTTT	CASSAHPRDRGNTGELFF
TRBD2	TRBV7-9	-	TRBJ2-2	TGTGCCAGCAGCTTACCTGCGGGGGTGAACACCGGGGAGCTGTTTTTT	CASSLPAGVNTGELFF
TRBD2	TRBV7-9	-	TRBJ2-1	TGTGCCAGCAGCTCGACTAGCGGGAGGATTTATGAGCAGTTCTTC	CASSSTSGRIYEQFF
-	TRBV29-1	-	TRBJ1-1	TGCAGCGTTGAAGTGGCTACAGGGACTGAAGCTTTCTTT	CSVEVATGTEAFF
-	TRBV5-1	-	TRBJ2-2	TGCGCCAGCAGCTTGGGACAGCGGAACACCGGGGAGCTGTTTTTT	CASSLGQRNTGELFF